The rows below give T cell receptor beta chains drawn from one sample of a study of blood T cell repertoires in COVID-19. Clones were sequenced by immunoSEQ multiplex PCR, and TCRdb holds only the in-frame ones, with some missing. The sample gives about 130,000 clones, around 85% of which show up once; roughly 15% is in the top ten. Sequencing was carried out using peripheral blood. These receptor sequences come from a woman in her forties or fifties with acute or convalescent COVID-19. The CDR3 runs from the conserved cysteine through the conserved F or W. D genes are given only for firm matches. A row's size may be missing; if present it is once, few, many or a size class.

.	TRBV21-1	.	TRBJ1-4	CAGRQGSLSLNEKLFF	TGTGCCGGCAGACAGGGGTCCCTTTCCCTTAATGAAAAACTGTTTTTT
.	TRBV29-1	.	TRBJ1-1	CSAGLPKNTEAFF	TGCAGCGCTGGACTCCCGAAGAACACTGAAGCTTTCTTT
few	TRBV12-3/TRBV12-4	.	TRBJ1-1	CASSGTSLPEAFF	TGTGCCAGCAGCGGGACATCCTTACCTGAAGCTTTCTTT
.	TRBV2	.	TRBJ1-2	CASSDRLGGYGYTF	TGTGCCAGCAGTGACCGCCTGGGGGGCTATGGCTACACCTTC
.	TRBV9	.	TRBJ1-3	CASSVAGSSGNTIYF	TGTGCCAGCAGCGTAGCGGGAAGCTCTGGAAACACCATATATTTT
.	TRBV24-1	.	TRBJ2-2	CATSLTNTGELFF	TGTGCCACCAGCTTAACGAACACCGGGGAGCTGTTTTTT
few	TRBV5-1	.	TRBJ1-4	CASSPGGVGEKLFF	TGCGCCAGCAGCCCTGGGGGGGTCGGAGAAAAACTGTTTTTT
.	TRBV11-1	TRBD1	TRBJ1-6	CASSRLTGTGLSPLHF	TGTGCCAGCAGCCGACTTACCGGGACAGGGCTTTCACCCCTCCACTTT
.	TRBV5-6	.	TRBJ2-6	CASSYISGANVLTF	TGTGCCAGCAGCTATATATCTGGGGCCAACGTCCTGACTTTC
once	TRBV19	.	TRBJ2-7	CASSISQGSSYEQYF	TGTGCCAGTAGTATCTCGCAGGGGAGCTCCTACGAGCAGTACTTC
.	TRBV9	TRBD1	TRBJ2-1	CASSLGPTGGQDNEQFF	TGTGCCAGCAGCCTAGGGCCGACAGGGGGCCAGGACAATGAGCAGTTCTTC
few	TRBV28	TRBD1	TRBJ1-5	CASSWYGTGVNQPQHF	TGTGCCAGCAGCTGGTACGGGACAGGCGTCAATCAGCCCCAGCATTTT
.	TRBV4-1	.	TRBJ1-5	CASSQDLASLNGGQPQHF	TGCGCCAGCAGCCAAGATCTTGCCTCACTTAACGGGGGTCAGCCCCAGCATTTT
few	TRBV19	.	TRBJ2-2	CASSSRGLGTGELFF	TGTGCCAGTAGTAGTAGGGGACTGGGCACCGGGGAGCTGTTTTTT
.	TRBV11-2	.	TRBJ2-7	CASSPDSRMAYEQYF	TGTGCCAGCAGCCCTGACAGCAGAATGGCCTACGAGCAGTACTTC
.	TRBV2	TRBD1	TRBJ1-1	CASSVTGVSEAFF	TGTGCCAGCAGTGTCACAGGGGTCTCTGAAGCTTTCTTT
.	TRBV30	.	TRBJ1-2	CAWSVAPGGIYGYTF	TGTGCCTGGAGTGTAGCCCCCGGAGGCATCTATGGCTACACCTTC
.	TRBV7-8	.	TRBJ1-3	CASSLFGQGLGNTIYF	TGTGCCAGCAGCTTATTCGGGCAGGGACTAGGAAACACCATATATTTT
.	TRBV15	.	TRBJ2-7	CATSTTGPSSYEQYF	TGTGCCACCTCTACGACAGGCCCAAGCTCCTACGAGCAGTACTTC
.	TRBV7-6	TRBD2	TRBJ2-7	CASSLGAGTTYEQYF	TGTGCCAGCAGCTTAGGAGCGGGGACTACCTACGAGCAGTACTTC
.	TRBV21-1	.	TRBJ1-2	CASSKEGAGYRSGYTF	TGTGCCAGCAGCAAAGAAGGGGCAGGGTATCGCAGTGGCTACACCTTC
.	TRBV5-4	.	TRBJ1-2	CASSSRTVNYGYTF	TGTGCCAGCAGCTCCCGCACGGTTAACTATGGCTACACCTTC
.	TRBV24-1	.	TRBJ2-2	CATAPGANTGELFF	TGTGCCACCGCCCCGGGGGCGAACACCGGGGAGCTGTTTTTT
few	TRBV5-1	.	TRBJ2-1	CASRPGGNEQFF	TGCGCCAGCAGACCCGGAGGTAATGAGCAGTTCTTC
few	TRBV11-2	TRBD2	TRBJ2-7	CASSFARGTSGGLTYEQYF	TGTGCCAGCAGCTTCGCCCGGGGCACTAGCGGGGGACTCACCTACGAGCAGTACTTC
.	TRBV27	.	TRBJ1-5	CATGLINQPQHF	TGTGCCACGGGACTGATTAATCAGCCCCAGCATTTT
.	TRBV6-6	TRBD2	TRBJ2-7	CASSSLSGGSSYEQYF	TGTGCCAGCAGTTCACTTAGCGGGGGCAGCTCCTACGAGCAGTACTTC
.	TRBV28	.	TRBJ1-1	CASSSNTGMRDTEAFF	TGTGCCAGCAGTTCTAACACAGGGATGCGGGACACTGAAGCTTTCTTT
.	TRBV6-5	.	TRBJ1-1	CASTEEKGGYTEAFF	TGTGCCAGCACCGAAGAGAAGGGGGGGTACACTGAAGCTTTCTTT
.	TRBV5-8	.	TRBJ2-3	CASSFGGWSTDTQYF	TGTGCCAGCAGCTTTGGCGGCTGGAGCACAGATACGCAGTATTTT
once	TRBV9	TRBD1	TRBJ1-2	CASSSTWTGHGYTF	TGTGCCAGCAGCTCTACTTGGACAGGGCATGGCTACACCTTC
.	TRBV15	.	TRBJ1-3	CATSRDRAMGNTIYF	TGTGCCACCAGCAGAGACAGGGCGATGGGAAACACCATATATTTT
.	TRBV5-6	.	TRBJ1-2	CASSPRGYGYTF	TGTGCCAGCAGTCCTAGAGGGTATGGCTACACCTTC
.	TRBV19	.	TRBJ1-3	CASSIDDRSGNTIYF	TGTGCCAGTAGTATAGACGACAGGTCTGGAAACACCATATATTTT
.	TRBV3-1/TRBV3-2	.	TRBJ1-6	CASKPTDSNSPLHF	TGTGCCAGCAAGCCCACGGACAGTAATTCACCCCTCCACTTT
.	TRBV30	TRBD1	TRBJ1-2	CAWSVKRQGARYTF	TGTGCCTGGAGTGTAAAGCGGCAGGGGGCCCGCTACACCTTC
once	TRBV6-1	.	TRBJ2-1	CASSEGRANEQFF	TGTGCCAGCAGTGAAGGCAGGGCGAATGAGCAGTTCTTC
.	TRBV4-1	TRBD1	TRBJ1-5	CASSLLQGPNQPQHF	TGCGCCAGCAGCCTCCTACAGGGGCCCAATCAGCCCCAGCATTTT
.	TRBV12-3/TRBV12-4	.	TRBJ1-2	CASSPVYEYGYTF	TGTGCCAGCAGCCCAGTATACGAATATGGCTACACCTTC
.	TRBV5-1	.	TRBJ2-2	CASSLIAGNTGELFF	TGCGCCAGCAGCTTGATCGCGGGTAACACCGGGGAGCTGTTTTTT
once	TRBV18	TRBD1	TRBJ1-2	CASSRTGYGYTF	TGTGCCAGCTCGCGGACAGGTTATGGCTACACCTTC
few	TRBV19	TRBD2	TRBJ2-7	CATSGTPYEQYF	TGTGCCACTAGCGGTACCCCCTACGAGCAGTACTTC
.	TRBV28	.	TRBJ1-3	CASSGGWYTIYF	TGTGCCAGCTCGGGGGGGTGGTACACCATATATTTT
.	TRBV7-2	TRBD1	TRBJ1-1	CARRTGNEAFF	TGTGCCCGAAGGACAGGGAATGAAGCTTTCTTT
.	TRBV18	TRBD2	TRBJ2-1	CASSPQTSGGERYNEQFF	TGTGCCAGCTCACCACAGACTAGCGGGGGGGAAAGGTACAATGAGCAGTTCTTC
.	TRBV5-1	TRBD1	TRBJ1-2	CASSPQDRGVGYTF	TGCGCCAGCAGCCCACAGGACAGGGGGGTTGGCTACACCTTC
.	TRBV7-9	.	TRBJ2-3	CASSSARDTQYF	TGTGCCAGCAGCTCTGCGAGAGATACGCAGTATTTT
.	TRBV5-4	TRBD2	TRBJ2-3	CASSFRSGGTDTQYF	TGTGCCAGCAGCTTCCGTAGCGGGGGGACAGATACGCAGTATTTT
.	TRBV19	.	TRBJ2-1	CASSIGVRSGYNEQFF	TGTGCCAGTAGTATCGGTGTCCGCTCCGGCTACAATGAGCAGTTCTTC
.	TRBV2	TRBD1	TRBJ1-6	CASRDRVSGGSPLHF	TGTGCCAGCAGAGACAGGGTATCTGGAGGATCACCCCTCCACTTT
.	TRBV5-1	.	TRBJ2-2	CASSLRGSGELFF	TGCGCCAGCAGCTTGAGGGGTTCCGGGGAGCTGTTTTTT
once	TRBV18	.	TRBJ1-3	CASSPASQGGNTIYF	TGTGCCAGCTCACCAGCGTCGCAGGGAGGGAACACCATATATTTT
.	TRBV19	TRBD1	TRBJ2-1	CASSIAEALGQGHNEQFF	TGTGCCAGTAGTATAGCAGAGGCCCTGGGACAGGGCCACAATGAGCAGTTCTTC
.	TRBV6-5	TRBD1	TRBJ1-1	CASTQGDTEAFF	TGTGCCAGCACCCAGGGGGACACTGAAGCTTTCTTT
few	TRBV28	.	TRBJ1-2	CASSTEPKLYGYTF	TGTGCCAGCAGCACTGAACCAAAGCTCTATGGCTACACCTTC
once	TRBV10-1	TRBD1	TRBJ1-6	CASSESTPGTGNSPLHF	TGCGCCAGCAGTGAGTCGACTCCCGGGACAGGGAATTCACCCCTCCACTTT
.	TRBV12-3/TRBV12-4	.	TRBJ2-3	CASSFLFTDTQYF	TGTGCCAGCAGTTTCCTGTTCACAGATACGCAGTATTTT